This note documents a single TCR beta chain sequence. Germline V gene sequence: CDR1 SGHTA, CDR2 FQGTGA. The CDR3 covers 12 residues. V dropped 2 bases and J dropped 7 bases, with 8 bases sitting between them. Clones were sequenced by immunoSEQ multiplex PCR, and TCRdb holds only the in-frame ones, with some missing. The top ten hold approximately 14% of the sample, which has about 180,000 clones, 80% seen once. This sample was included in a study of blood T cell repertoires in COVID-19. Overall study: T cells, B-cell-depleted T cells, or PBMCs provided the cDNA or gDNA that served as material.

Individuals drawn from 20 to 25 US areas were roughly 18 to 89 years old. In the 2 weeks before study entry, exposed participants met a COVID-19 case, which was PCR-confirmed or clinician-diagnosed. The sequenced sample was PBMCs or T cells enriched from blood (not recorded which). This sequence originates from a man in his sixties who had been exposed to COVID-19. The chain uses TRBV7-3 and TRBJ1-2; D unclear. The CDR3 is CASSLSGVGYTF. In DNA, the CDR3 is TGTGCCAGCAGCTTATCCGGGGTTGGCTACACCTTC. Full variable domain (rest looked up from reference TRBV7-3 and TRBJ1-2): GAGVSQTPSNKVTEKGKYVELRCDPISGHTALYWYRQSLGQGPEFLIYFQGTGAADDSGLPNDRFFAVRPEGSVSTLKIQRTERGDSAVYLCASSLSGVGYTFGSGTRLTVV.